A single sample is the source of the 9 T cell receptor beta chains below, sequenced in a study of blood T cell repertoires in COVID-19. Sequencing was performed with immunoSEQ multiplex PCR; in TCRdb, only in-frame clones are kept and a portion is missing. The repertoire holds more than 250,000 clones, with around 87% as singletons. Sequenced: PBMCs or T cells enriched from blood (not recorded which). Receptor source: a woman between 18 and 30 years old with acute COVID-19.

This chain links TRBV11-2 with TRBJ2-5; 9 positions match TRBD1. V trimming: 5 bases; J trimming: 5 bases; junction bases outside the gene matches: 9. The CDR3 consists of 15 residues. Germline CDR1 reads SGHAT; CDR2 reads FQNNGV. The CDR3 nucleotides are TGTGCCAGCAGCCCTTACAGGGGGCTAGAGGAGACCCAGTACTTC. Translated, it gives CASSPYRGLEETQYF.

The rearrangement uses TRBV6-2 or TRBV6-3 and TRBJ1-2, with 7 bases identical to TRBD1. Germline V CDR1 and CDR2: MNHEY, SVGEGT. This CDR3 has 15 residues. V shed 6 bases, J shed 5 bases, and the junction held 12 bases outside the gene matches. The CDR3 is CASSLPRTGKYGYTF. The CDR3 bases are TGTGCCAGCAGCCTTCCTCGGACAGGAAAATATGGCTACACCTTC.

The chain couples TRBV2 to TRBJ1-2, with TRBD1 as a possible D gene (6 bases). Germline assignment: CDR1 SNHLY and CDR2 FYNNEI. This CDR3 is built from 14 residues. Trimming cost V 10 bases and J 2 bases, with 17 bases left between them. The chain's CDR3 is CAKTRTEKNYGYTF. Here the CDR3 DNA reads TGTGCCAAGACACGGACAGAGAAAAACTATGGCTACACCTTC.

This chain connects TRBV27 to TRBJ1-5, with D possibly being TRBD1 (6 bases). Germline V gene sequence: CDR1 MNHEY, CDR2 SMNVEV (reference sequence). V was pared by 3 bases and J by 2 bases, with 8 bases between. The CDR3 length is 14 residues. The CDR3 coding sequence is TGTGCCAGCAGTTTTTCAGGGGGCAATCAGCCCCAGCATTTT. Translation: CASSFSGGNQPQHF.

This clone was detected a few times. The CDR3, as DNA: TGTGCCAGCAGCTATACCGGGACTAGCGGACAGAGCTCCTACAATGAGCAGTTCTTC. Translation: CASSYTGTSGQSSYNEQFF. The rearrangement links TRBV11-2 to TRBJ2-1; TRBD2 matches 11 bases. V lost 4 bases, J lost 0 bases, and 11 bases stayed unmatched. Germline V gives CDR1 SGHAT, CDR2 FQNNGV. The CDR3 extends over 19 amino acids.

For the CDR3, the DNA is TGTGCCACCAGCAGAGATCGTGAGGCCGTACCCTTATACGAGCAGTACTTC. Translating it yields CATSRDREAVPLYEQYF. The chain is built from TRBV15 and TRBJ2-7; D not resolved. Between the trimmed V and J ends, which lost 0 bases and 4 bases, there was a span of 19 bases. Germline V gene sequence: CDR1 LNHNV, CDR2 YYDKDF (reference sequence). This CDR3 is 17 amino acids long. The full variable domain, its missing parts supplied by reference TRBV15 and TRBJ2-7, is DAMVIQNPRYQVTQFGKPVTLSCSQTLNHNVMYWYQQKSSQAPKLLFHYYDKDFNNEADTPDNFQSRRPNTSFCFLDIRSPGLGDTAMYLCATSRDREAVPLYEQYFGPGTRLTVT.

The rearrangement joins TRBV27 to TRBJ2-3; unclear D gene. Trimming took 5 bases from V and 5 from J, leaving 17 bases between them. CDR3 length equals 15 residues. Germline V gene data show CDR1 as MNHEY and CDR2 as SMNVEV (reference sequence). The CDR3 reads CASSKFPAQRDTQYF. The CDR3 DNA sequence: TGTGCCAGCAGTAAATTCCCCGCACAGAGAGATACGCAGTATTTT.

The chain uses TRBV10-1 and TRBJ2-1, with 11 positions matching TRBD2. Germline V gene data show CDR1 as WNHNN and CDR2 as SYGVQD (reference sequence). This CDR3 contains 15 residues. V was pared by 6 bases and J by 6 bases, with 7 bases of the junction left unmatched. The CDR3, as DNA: TGCGCCAGCAGCCAACTAGCGGGAGCGGCCAATGAGCAGTTCTTC. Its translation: CASSQLAGAANEQFF.

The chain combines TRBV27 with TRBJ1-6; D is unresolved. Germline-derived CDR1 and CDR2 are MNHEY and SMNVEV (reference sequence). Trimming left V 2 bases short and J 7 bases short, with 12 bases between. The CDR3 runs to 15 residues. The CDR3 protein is CASSLRGGGNSPLHF. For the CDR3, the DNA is TGTGCCAGCAGTTTACGAGGTGGCGGAAATTCACCCCTCCACTTT.